This TCR beta chain was profiled in a study of cytomegalovirus exposure and HLA in healthy donors. Study-wide results and limits: Most TCR sequences were seen very rarely across donors, but some public TCRs occurred in many. Researchers catalogued around 150 TCR beta chains as cytomegalovirus-associated.

Points on this clone: Its antigen remains unidentified.

Unmatched junction bases numbered 23, after V lost 3 bases and J lost 5 bases. Germline CDR1 reads MGHRA; CDR2 reads YSYEKL. This CDR3 region has 21 residues. Sequenced by immunoSEQ multiplex PCR; TCRdb stores in-frame clones only, minus some. In the table there are 90,000 to 150,000 clones, approximately 90% of which are singletons. Sequenced sample: PBMCs. The source of this sequence is a young man in good health and CMV-seronegative. The rearrangement links TRBV4-1 to TRBJ2-1, with TRBD2 matching over 9 bases. CDR3 DNA: TGCGCCAGCAGCCATGAGACAGGAGCTGGGGCTAGCGGGATTACCAACAATGAGCAGTTCTTC. Encoded protein: CASSHETGAGASGITNNEQFF.